The 10 T cell receptor beta chains below come from one sample, sequenced in a study of shared clonotypes between healthy human individuals. Only in-frame clones appear in the TCRdb table, and some are missing; sequencing was by immunoSEQ multiplex PCR. This table has some 1 million clones, about 74% appearing once. Sequencing was carried out using memory CD4+ T cells sorted from blood. The subset is: CD45RA-negative fraction. The receptors were gathered from a young man in good health.

This clone was seen only a few times. The chain carries TRBV5-6 and TRBJ1-5; tentative D call: TRBD1 (5 bases). Germline V lookup: CDR1 SGHDT, CDR2 YYEEEE. Trimming removed 2 bases from V and 3 bases from J, with 9 bases in between. The CDR3 spans 14 residues. CDR3 bases: TGTGCCAGCAGCTTCCAGGGTTACAATCAGCCCCAGCATTTT. It translates to CASSFQGYNQPQHF.

CDR3 in amino acids: CASITPDRGPAFF. The CDR3 region has the DNA TGTGCCAGCATCACTCCGGACAGGGGGCCAGCTTTCTTT. The chain carries TRBV7-2 and TRBJ1-1; 11 bases fit TRBD1. The V gene end was trimmed by 7 bases and the J gene end by 10 bases; junction bases not matched to a gene: 8. The CDR3 loop spans 13 amino acids. From germline, CDR1 is SGHTA and CDR2 FQGNSA.

Comments on this clone: Given a much more abundant clone one base away, this may be a read error. The CDR3 DNA is TGTGCCAGCAGCCCGGGGCTAGCGGCAGATACGCAGTATTTT. Protein: CASSPGLAADTQYF. The chain employs TRBV6-5 and TRBJ2-3, with TRBD2 identical over 7 bases. The V gene end was trimmed by 6 bases and the J gene end by 4 bases; junction bases not matched to a gene: 7. The CDR3 contains 14 residues. CDR1 is MNHEY and CDR2 is SVGAGI in the germline V gene.

The chain joins TRBV10-2 to TRBJ1-5; D gene ambiguous. V shed 3 bases and J shed 2 bases, with 14 bases lying between them. Germline values: CDR1 WSHSY, CDR2 SAAADI. This CDR3 spans 16 amino acids. The DNA for the CDR3 is TGCGCCAGCAGTGAAGGCAGTATATTAGGCAATCAGCCCCAGCATTTT. Protein product: CASSEGSILGNQPQHF.

The chain employs TRBV6-1 and TRBJ2-3, with TRBD1 matching 11 bases. The CDR3 spans 16 residues. The V and J ends lost 4 bases and 0 bases, in that order; junction bases with no gene match: 3. Germline V gene data show CDR1 as MNHNS and CDR2 as SASEGT. The CDR3 spells CASSGGQGGSTDTQYF. The CDR3 DNA reads TGTGCCAGCAGTGGGGGACAGGGGGGGAGCACAGATACGCAGTATTTT.

In its sample, this clone was seen a few times. The chain uses TRBV28 and TRBJ2-3, with 9 positions matching TRBD2. Looked up from germline, CDR1 is MDHEN and CDR2 is SYDVKM. V lost 4 bases and J lost 4; bases outside the gene matches: 3. CDR3 length: 14 amino acids. CDR3 region: CASSSAGGPDTQYF. The CDR3 DNA follows: TGTGCCAGCAGTTCGGCGGGGGGGCCAGATACGCAGTATTTT.

This chain links TRBV6-1 with TRBJ2-3; the D gene could be TRBD1 or TRBD2 (5 bases each). Germline CDR1 reads MNHNS; CDR2 reads SASEGT. V shed 4 bases and J shed 4 bases, with 15 bases lying between them. The CDR3 consists of 15 residues. This chain's CDR3 is CASSGGSLQADTQYF. The CDR3 nucleotides read TGTGCCAGCAGTGGGGGGTCTTTACAGGCAGATACGCAGTATTTT.

The chain links TRBV6-5 to TRBJ2-7; TRBD2 might be the D (6 bases). This CDR3 comprises 16 residues. In germline, CDR1 is MNHEY, CDR2 SVGAGI. The V end lost 0 bases, the J end lost 2 bases, and 14 bases lay between the germline ends. CDR3 protein: CASSYSIGGSPYEQYF. The CDR3 DNA reads as TGTGCCAGCAGTTACTCGATTGGAGGGTCTCCCTACGAGCAGTACTTC.

The chain links TRBV7-8 to TRBJ1-3, with D possibly TRBD1 on 5 matching bases. This CDR3 is built from 15 residues. Trimming took off 7 bases at V and 2 bases at J, with 15 bases between the two ends. The V gene's germline CDR1 is SGHVS and CDR2 FQNEAQ. DNA of the CDR3: TGTGCCAGCACTCAACCGACAGTAACTGGAAACACCATATATTTT. Its protein product is CASTQPTVTGNTIYF.

This clone was counted between two and nine times. CDR3 sequence (DNA): TGTGCCATCAGTGATCGGAGGCAGGCGAGGACGCCCTACGAGCAGTACTTC. It codes for CAISDRRQARTPYEQYF. The rearrangement joins TRBV10-3 to TRBJ2-7; weak D call: TRBD2 (5 bases). V lost 3 bases to trimming and J lost 2 bases, with 20 bases between them. Per germline, CDR1 ENHRY and CDR2 SYGVKD. The length of the CDR3 is 17 residues.